What follows are 30 T cell receptor beta chains derived from one specimen sequenced in a study of blood T cell repertoires in COVID-19. Repertoires were generated with immunoSEQ multiplex PCR, while TCRdb's copy carries only in-frame clones and drops some. Among more than 95,000 clones, about 91% were seen once, and the ten largest hold approximately 6%. Sample: peripheral blood. These receptors originate from a human donor in a cohort sampled during active COVID-19.

This clone has only one observation. The V and J genes are TRBV9 and TRBJ2-2; the D is unclear. From germline, CDR1 is SGDLS and CDR2 YYNGEE. V lost 4 bases and J lost 4, with 11 bases in between. The CDR3 is made up of 14 amino acids. This chain's CDR3 is CASSTLVSTGELFF. In DNA form, the CDR3 reads TGTGCCAGCAGCACTCTCGTTAGCACCGGGGAGCTGTTTTTT.

Only one count was recorded for this clone. The chain uses TRBV4-3 and TRBJ2-6; a weak D match, TRBD1 (5 bases). Germline V gene sequence: CDR1 LGHNA, CDR2 YSLEER. Deletions cut 4 bases from V and 4 bases from J, with 17 bases between. This CDR3 is built from 17 residues. The DNA for the CDR3 is TGCGCCAGCAGCCTAAGGACACCCGAAGACGGGGCCAACGTCCTGACTTTC. It translates to CASSLRTPEDGANVLTF.

The V and J genes are TRBV30 and TRBJ2-7; D may be TRBD1 (6 bases). The ends were cut back, 0 bases at V and 13 bases at J, with 16 bases in the middle. CDR3 length equals 12 residues. CDR1 and CDR2 (germline): GTSNPN, SVGIG (reference sequence). The CDR3, as DNA: TGTGCCTGGAGTGTATTGTCCCAGGGGAGTTACTTC. Protein sequence: CAWSVLSQGSYF.

This clone was seen a single time. This sequence joins TRBV6-5 and TRBJ1-5; perhaps TRBD1 as D (5 bases). Germline V gene sequence: CDR1 MNHEY, CDR2 SVGAGI. V was cut by 2 bases and J by 1 base, with 6 bases left in between. The CDR3 length is 14 residues. DNA for the CDR3: TGTGCCAGCAGTTACGGGGGGAGCAATCAGCCCCAGCATTTT. It codes for CASSYGGSNQPQHF.

This clone showed up just once. The chain has TRBV7-6 and TRBJ2-6; D remains unclear. The germline V and J ends were trimmed by 5 bases and 1 base, with 9 bases remaining between them. The germline CDR1 and CDR2 sequences are SGHVS and FNYEAQ. This CDR3 has 15 residues. DNA of the CDR3: TGTGCCAGCAGCAGCCCCGGGTCTGGGGCCAACGTCCTGACTTTC. It encodes CASSSPGSGANVLTF.

This clone was recorded a few times. The chain recombines TRBV30 with TRBJ2-7, with TRBD2 matching over 9 bases. Germline V CDR1 and CDR2: GTSNPN, SVGIG (reference sequence). The CDR3 runs to 16 residues. The V segment lost 3 bases and the J segment 4 bases; nucleotides outside the gene matches: 13. CDR3 in amino acids: CAWSRIAPSGIYEQYF. The CDR3 DNA is TGTGCCTGGAGCAGAATCGCTCCTAGCGGGATTTACGAGCAGTACTTC.

The genes are TRBV15 and TRBJ1-5, with TRBD1 identical over 8 bases. The germline CDR1 and CDR2 sequences are LNHNV and YYDKDF (reference sequence). The CDR3 has 14 residues. The V segment lost 5 bases and the J segment 6 bases; nucleotides outside the gene matches: 6. The DNA of the CDR3 is TGTGCCACCAGCGGGACAGGTTCCTTTCAGCCCCAGCATTTT. Translating gives CATSGTGSFQPQHF. The whole variable domain, remainder taken from reference TRBV15 and TRBJ1-5, is DAMVIQNPRYQVTQFGKPVTLSCSQTLNHNVMYWYQQKSSQAPKLLFHYYDKDFNNEADTPDNFQSRRPNTSFCFLDIRSPGLGDTAMYLCATSGTGSFQPQHFGDGTRLSIL.

This clone was detected only once. The V call is TRBV28, the J call TRBJ1-1, with 10 bases fitting TRBD1. This CDR3 comprises 14 residues. Germline-derived CDR1 and CDR2 are MDHEN and SYDVKM. V lost 5 bases, J lost 4 bases, and 4 bases stayed unmatched. This CDR3 is CASSTDRGLTEAFF. In DNA, the CDR3 is TGTGCCAGCAGTACAGACAGGGGGCTCACTGAAGCTTTCTTT.

V gene TRBV19 combines with J gene TRBJ2-5; 8 bases are a match to TRBD2. This CDR3 region has 13 residues. Germline V gives CDR1 LNHDA, CDR2 SQIVND (reference sequence). V gave up 3 bases and J gave up 4 bases; unmatched junction bases: 1. The CDR3: CASSILAGETQYF. Written as DNA, the CDR3 is TGTGCCAGTAGTATCCTAGCGGGAGAGACCCAGTACTTC.

CDR3 DNA sequence: TGCGCCAGCAGCCAAGATACGGCGGGGGGGCGTGCCGGGGAGCTGTTTTTT. Translated, it gives CASSQDTAGGRAGELFF. This chain uses TRBV4-1 with TRBJ2-2, with TRBD2 matching over 9 bases. In germline, CDR1 is MGHRA, CDR2 YSYEKL. The CDR3 contains 17 residues. Trimming cost V 0 bases and J 6 bases; bases outside gene matches: 8.

The chain joins TRBV18 to TRBJ1-1; D is perhaps TRBD1 (5 bases). Deletions cut 5 bases from V and 1 base from J, with 11 bases between. CDR1 KGHSH and CDR2 LQKENI come from the germline V gene. This CDR3 is built from 14 residues. CDR3: CASSMAGRNTEAFF. CDR3 in DNA: TGTGCCAGCTCAATGGCAGGGCGGAACACTGAAGCTTTCTTT.

The genes are TRBV7-6 and TRBJ2-7, with 12 bases aligning to TRBD2. The ends lost 5 bases at V and 6 bases at J; junction bases unmatched: 2. Germline CDR1 is SGHVS and CDR2 is FNYEAQ. This CDR3 spans 13 amino acids. The CDR3 loop reads CASSTGLAGEQYF. CDR3 sequence (DNA): TGTGCCAGCAGCACGGGACTAGCGGGCGAGCAGTACTTC. The full variable domain, completed using reference TRBV7-6 and TRBJ2-7, is GAGVSQSPRYKVTKRGQDVALRCDPISGHVSLYWYRQALGQGPEFLTYFNYEAQQDKSGLPNDRFSAERPEGSISTLTIQRTEQRDSAMYRCASSTGLAGEQYFGPGTRLTVT.

The V gene is TRBV2, the J gene TRBJ2-3; 10 nucleotides match TRBD2. The CDR3 runs to 15 residues. From germline, CDR1 is SNHLY and CDR2 FYNNEI. The ends lost 2 bases at V and 6 bases at J; junction bases unmatched: 5. CDR3 DNA sequence: TGTGCCAGCAGTGAAAATACTAGCGGGAAGGATACGCAGTATTTT. Translating gives CASSENTSGKDTQYF.

The chain has TRBV2 and TRBJ2-1; no firm D call. This CDR3 spans 12 amino acids. CDR1 is SNHLY, CDR2 FYNNEI, per germline. The V gene lost 4 bases and the J gene lost 6 bases, with 7 bases spanning the gap. The CDR3 region has the DNA TGTGCCAGCAGTGGACTGGGCAATGAGCAGTTCTTC. This encodes CASSGLGNEQFF.

The chain recombines TRBV28 with TRBJ2-7, with 7 positions matching TRBD2. The CDR3 length is 18 residues. CDR1 is MDHEN, CDR2 SYDVKM, per germline. V lost 5 bases, J lost 0 bases, and 16 bases stayed unmatched. CDR3 sequence: CASSLPGPGLPTSYEQYF. The CDR3 nucleotides read TGTGCCAGCAGTCTACCGGGACCGGGACTACCTACCTCCTACGAGCAGTACTTC.

This clone was seen just once. The genes are TRBV18 and TRBJ1-1; D is perhaps TRBD1 (6 bases). This CDR3 has 15 residues. The germline CDR1 and CDR2 sequences are KGHSH and LQKENI. Trimming shortened V by 1 base and J by 1 base, and 10 bases separated the two germline ends. The CDR3, as DNA: TGTGCCAGCTCACCACAAGGGACACAGAACACTGAAGCTTTCTTT. Translated, it gives CASSPQGTQNTEAFF.

The chain has TRBV15 and TRBJ2-7, with D perhaps TRBD2 (5 bases). V was shortened by 1 base and J by 3 bases, with 10 bases between the two germline ends. In germline, CDR1 is LNHNV, CDR2 YYDKDF (reference sequence). The CDR3 covers 14 residues. The CDR3 DNA is TGTGCCACCAGCAGAGGGCCCAGCGGCTACGAGCAGTACTTC. Its translation: CATSRGPSGYEQYF.

This rearrangement joins TRBV5-1 to TRBJ2-3; 10 nucleotides match TRBD2. This CDR3 is 16 amino acids long. Germline lookup yields CDR1 SGHRS and CDR2 YFSETQ. Losses at the gene ends were 2 bases for V and 2 bases for J; bases not matched to a gene: 5. As DNA, the CDR3 is TGCGCCAGCAGCTTAAGACTAGCGGGCCCCACAGATACGCAGTATTTT. Translated, it gives CASSLRLAGPTDTQYF.

J is TRBJ1-2 and V is TRBV7-8; a weak D match, TRBD1 (6 bases). CDR1 is SGHVS, CDR2 FQNEAQ, per germline. The CDR3 is 13 residues long. V was trimmed by 0 bases and J by 5 bases, leaving 7 bases between them. CDR3 amino acids: CASSLAGGYGYTF. In DNA, the CDR3 is TGTGCCAGCAGCTTAGCAGGGGGATATGGCTACACCTTC.

The J gene is TRBJ1-1, the V gene TRBV2; 7 bases agree with TRBD1. CDR1 SNHLY and CDR2 FYNNEI come from the germline V gene. CDR3 length: 15 amino acids. The trim removed 6 bases at V and 1 base at J, leaving 8 bases unmatched. DNA of the CDR3: TGTGCCAGCAGGGGGTGGCAGGGGGAGAACACTGAAGCTTTCTTT. It codes for CASRGWQGENTEAFF.

This clone occurred once. CDR3 sequence reads: CASSFYTGSGANVLTF. In DNA, the CDR3 is TGTGCCAGCAGCTTCTATACCGGCTCTGGGGCCAACGTCCTGACTTTC. The chain is built from TRBV5-6 and TRBJ2-6; D remains unclear. Deletions cut 2 bases from V and 0 bases from J, with 9 bases between. The germline CDR1 and CDR2 sequences are SGHDT and YYEEEE. This CDR3 spans 16 amino acids.

For the CDR3, the DNA is TGTGCCAGCACCGAACGAGGGTCTGGAAACACCATATATTTT. Translated, it gives CASTERGSGNTIYF. V usage is TRBV6-5 and J usage is TRBJ1-3; D is unresolved. V was cut by 7 bases and J by 1 base, with 11 bases left in between. The CDR3 extends over 14 amino acids. Germline V gene data show CDR1 as MNHEY and CDR2 as SVGAGI.

This rearrangement joins TRBV11-2 to TRBJ2-7; 8 bases align to TRBD1. The CDR3 covers 16 residues. Looked up from germline, CDR1 is SGHAT and CDR2 is FQNNGV. With 0 bases clipped from V and 3 bases from J, the junction kept 7 bases outside the gene matches. Here the CDR3 DNA reads TGTGCCAGCAGCTTAGAAAGGGCCAGGGGGCACTACGAGCAGTACTTC. The encoded protein is CASSLERARGHYEQYF.

This clone was picked up one time. The chain couples TRBV30 to TRBJ2-7, with TRBD1 as a possible D gene (5 bases). The germline CDR1 and CDR2 sequences are GTSNPN and SVGIG (reference sequence). The CDR3 contains 13 residues. V was cut by 0 bases and J by 1 base, with 7 bases left in between. The CDR3 nucleotides read TGTGCCTGGAGTGTGCAGGGATCCTACGAGCAGTACTTC. Translation gives CAWSVQGSYEQYF.

The V call is TRBV5-4, the J call TRBJ2-7; 10 bases map to TRBD2. Germline CDR1 is SGHNT and CDR2 is YYREEE (reference sequence). The CDR3 has 14 amino acids. The J segment lost 6 bases and the V segment lost 2 bases, leaving 5 bases of the junction unmatched. CDR3 region: CASSFSGGAGEQYF. The CDR3 DNA follows: TGTGCCAGCAGCTTCAGCGGGGGGGCTGGCGAGCAGTACTTC. Full variable domain (rest looked up from reference TRBV5-4 and TRBJ2-7): ETGVTQSPTHLIKTRGQQVTLRCSSQSGHNTVSWYQQALGQGPQFIFQYYREEENGRGNFPPRFSGLQFPNYSSELNVNALELDDSALYLCASSFSGGAGEQYFGPGTRLTVT.

The V call is TRBV7-2, the J call TRBJ2-7; 7 bases agree with TRBD1. The V and J ends lost 2 bases and 1 base, in that order; junction bases with no gene match: 8. The CDR3 loop spans 16 amino acids. Germline CDR1 SGHTA, CDR2 FQGNSA. CDR3 bases: TGTGCCAGCAGCTTAAAGGGACAGCTTAGATCCTACGAGCAGTACTTC. This translates into CASSLKGQLRSYEQYF.

The CDR3 DNA reads TGTGCCAGCAGTTTATTATTCGGCGGGGGGAACACTGAAGCTTTCTTT. Its protein is CASSLLFGGGNTEAFF. The chain links TRBV28 to TRBJ1-1; D might be TRBD1 (5 bases). The V end lost 1 base, the J end lost 1 base, and 13 bases lay between the germline ends. Germline values: CDR1 MDHEN, CDR2 SYDVKM. This CDR3 is built from 16 residues.

V gene TRBV28 combines with J gene TRBJ1-5, with unresolved D. The CDR3 is 14 residues long. CDR1 and CDR2 (germline): MDHEN, SYDVKM. Trimming took off 2 bases at V and 5 bases at J, with 10 bases between the two ends. The CDR3 protein is CASSLRRGYQPQHF. The CDR3 DNA is TGTGCCAGCAGTTTACGTCGGGGTTATCAGCCCCAGCATTTT.

The chain uses TRBV7-9 and TRBJ2-1, with D perhaps matching TRBD1 (6 bases). The CDR3 spans 14 residues. Germline V CDR1 and CDR2: SEHNR, FQNEAQ (reference sequence). V was pared by 7 bases and J by 4 bases, with 14 bases between. CDR3 DNA sequence: TGTGCCAGCAACTACAGGGTCGAATACAATGAGCAGTTCTTC. It yields the protein CASNYRVEYNEQFF.

The genes are TRBV15 and TRBJ2-3; TRBD2 matches 11 bases. Trimming cost V 4 bases and J 5 bases; bases outside gene matches: 14. CDR3 length equals 18 residues. Germline lookup yields CDR1 LNHNV and CDR2 YYDKDF (reference sequence). The CDR3 DNA sequence: TGTGCCACCAGCACCCGTGGGGGACTAGCGGCGGGGATAGATACGCAGTATTTT. This codes for CATSTRGGLAAGIDTQYF.